A single sample is the source of the 11 T cell receptor beta chains below, sequenced in a study of T cells after yellow fever vaccination. TCRdb re-derived calls from the 5' RACE reads in MiXCR, one entry per CDR3 protein. Found here are about 53,000 distinct CDR3 sequences, approximately 5.7% of them singletons; the top ten hold about a third. The specimen was PBMCs, either bulk or a sorted T-cell subset (CD4+, CD8+, memory, or dextramer-sorted; not recorded which), collected on the day of the yellow fever booster vaccination. All receptors derive from a man aged 18 to 29 who received the YFV17D yellow fever vaccine.

In this sample, this clonotype turned up a few times. The chain employs TRBV4-1 and TRBJ2-5; 7 nucleotides match TRBD2. Germline CDR1 MGHRA, CDR2 YSYEKL. The trim removed 0 bases at V and 5 bases at J, leaving 6 bases unmatched. This CDR3 has 15 amino acids. The CDR3 DNA reads TGCGCCAGCAGCCAAGAATGGGGGGGTTGGGAGACCCAGTACTTC. It codes for CASSQEWGGWETQYF.

At least ten counts were recorded for this clonotype. The genes are TRBV5-1 and TRBJ2-2; 10 nucleotides agree with TRBD1. From germline, CDR1 is SGHRS and CDR2 YFSETQ. The CDR3 extends over 16 amino acids. Unmatched junction bases numbered 6, after V lost 4 bases and J lost 3 bases. The CDR3 sequence is CASSGLDRGDTGELFF. The DNA of the CDR3 is TGCGCCAGCAGCGGCCTGGACAGGGGGGACACCGGGGAGCTGTTTTTT.

This clonotype appeared a few times. This chain joins TRBV7-9 and TRBJ2-4; the match to TRBD1 covers 7 bases. V was clipped by 6 bases and J by 3 bases; unmatched bases: 14. The germline CDR1 and CDR2 sequences are SEHNR and FQNEAQ (reference sequence). CDR3 length: 17 amino acids. In DNA, the CDR3 is TGTGCCAGCAGTACTACTATGACAGGGAACGACAAAAACATTCAGTACTTC. It is translated as CASSTTMTGNDKNIQYF. Drawing the rest from reference TRBV7-9 and TRBJ2-4, the complete variable domain is DTGVSQNPRHKITKRGQNVTFRCDPISEHNRLYWYRQTLGQGPEFLTYFQNEAQLEKSRLLSDRFSAERPKGSFSTLEIQRTEQGDSAMYLCASSTTMTGNDKNIQYFGAGTRLSVL.

This clonotype was observed a handful of times. The chain recombines TRBV20-1 with TRBJ2-1; D might be TRBD1 (6 bases). The length of the CDR3 is 14 residues. Germline V lookup: CDR1 DFQATT, CDR2 SNEGSKA (reference sequence). Trimming took off 0 bases at V and 4 bases at J, with 10 bases between the two ends. The DNA of the CDR3 is TGCAGTGCTAGAGAACAGGGATCGTACAATGAGCAGTTCTTC. This codes for CSAREQGSYNEQFF.

The CDR3: CASSLAPAPGPLHF. The CDR3, as DNA: TGTGCCAGCAGCTTAGCGCCGGCCCCGGGCCCCCTCCACTTT. The chain combines TRBV7-2 with TRBJ1-6; no clear D gene. CDR3 size: 14 residues. Trimming left V 0 bases short and J 13 bases short, with 13 bases between. The germline V gene has CDR1 SGHTA and CDR2 FQGNSA. Based on the CDR3 plus reference TRBV7-2 and TRBJ1-6, the full variable domain is GAGVSQSPSNKVTEKGKDVELRCDPISGHTALYWYRQSLGQGLEFLIYFQGNSAPDKSGLPSDRFSAERTGGSVSTLTIQRTQQEDSAVYLCASSLAPAPGPLHFGNGTRLTVT.

This clonotype was seen only a few times. The J gene is TRBJ2-7, the V gene TRBV10-2; D unresolved. Trimming left V 1 base short and J 0 bases short, with 4 bases between. Per germline, CDR1 WSHSY and CDR2 SAAADI. This CDR3 spans 13 amino acids. The CDR3 is CASSEYYSYEQYF. The CDR3 nucleotides read TGCGCCAGCAGTGAGTACTACTCCTACGAGCAGTACTTC.

The chain joins TRBV11-2 to TRBJ2-1; 8 bases fit TRBD2. Germline V gene lookup returns CDR1 SGHAT and CDR2 FQNNGV. This CDR3 has 17 residues. The ends lost 5 bases at V and 3 bases at J; junction bases unmatched: 12. The CDR3 here is CASSTRVAGSLYNEQFF. DNA of the CDR3: TGTGCCAGCAGCACCCGGGTAGCGGGGTCACTCTACAATGAGCAGTTCTTC.

This clonotype showed up many times. The chain employs TRBV7-9 and TRBJ1-6; D not certain. CDR1 and CDR2 from the germline V gene are SEHNR and FQNEAQ (reference sequence). Trimming left V 5 bases short and J 4 bases short, with 12 bases between. The CDR3 spans 15 residues. The CDR3 here is CASSPGPGYNSPLHF. The CDR3 bases are TGTGCCAGCAGCCCAGGTCCCGGTTATAATTCACCCCTCCACTTT.

Many counts were recorded for this clonotype. The chain is built from TRBV12-3 or TRBV12-4 and TRBJ1-1; unclear D gene. V was pared by 6 bases and J by 2 bases, with 10 bases between. The CDR3 covers 13 residues. The CDR3 loop reads CASSPYRNTEAFF. DNA for the CDR3: TGTGCCAGCAGCCCTTACCGCAACACTGAAGCTTTCTTT.

Comments on this clonotype: A much bigger clone sits one base away, suggesting this may be a read error. J is TRBJ2-2 and V is TRBV5-1, with D hard to call. The CDR3 spans 15 residues. V gave up 4 bases and J gave up 3 bases, with 13 bases separating them. The germline gives CDR1 SGHRS, CDR2 YFSETQ. The CDR3 region has the DNA TGCGCCAGCAGCAGTGGGTCGTTGGACACCGGGGAGCTGTTTTTT. Translated: CASSSGSLDTGELFF.

This clonotype was counted many times. This rearrangement joins TRBV9 to TRBJ2-1; D unclear. V dropped 3 bases and J dropped 7 bases, with 11 bases sitting between them. This CDR3 contains 13 residues. Germline assignment: CDR1 SGDLS and CDR2 YYNGEE. The CDR3 spells CASSAFDRNEQFF. DNA for the CDR3: TGTGCCAGCAGCGCCTTCGACCGGAATGAGCAGTTCTTC.